One sample yielded the 28 T cell receptor beta chains listed below, sequenced in a study of T cells after posttransplantation cyclophosphamide. The method was immunoSEQ multiplex PCR; TCRdb's version includes in-frame clones alone and lacks a portion of them. The data show tens of thousands of clones, with around 85% seen just once and roughly 2.1% held by the top ten. Sampled 1 year posttransplant, controls received myeloablative marrow transplants, methotrexate and a calcineurin inhibitor. Source: PBMCs, taken 350 to 400 days after allogeneic stem cell transplant with calcineurin inhibitor and methotrexate. The receptors were gathered from a female patient between 30 and 40 years old who received an allogeneic stem cell transplant from an unrelated donor, was CMV-positive, and had acute and chronic GVHD. A share of the T cells may be of graft donor origin.

The chain couples TRBV11-2 to TRBJ1-2; weak D call: TRBD1 (5 bases). Trimming shortened V by 4 bases and J by 0 bases, and 21 bases separated the two germline ends. The CDR3 consists of 18 residues. Germline CDR1 and CDR2: SGHAT and FQNNGV. CDR3 nucleotide sequence: TGTGCCAGCAGCTCGACCGTGGGGGGAGGGGAATCTAACTATGGCTACACCTTC. Translation gives CASSSTVGGGESNYGYTF.

This clone was seen more than once but under ten times. This chain uses TRBV9 with TRBJ2-1; 7 nucleotides agree with TRBD2. V lost 4 bases and J lost 6; bases outside the gene matches: 10. Germline V lookup: CDR1 SGDLS, CDR2 YYNGEE. CDR3 length: 15 residues. The CDR3, as DNA: TGTGCCAGCAGCACCAGTCAGTGGGGGGGCAATGAGCAGTTCTTC. Translated, it gives CASSTSQWGGNEQFF.

The rearrangement links TRBV19 to TRBJ2-1, with D perhaps matching TRBD2 (5 bases). The CDR3 runs 15 residues. Germline CDR1 LNHDA, CDR2 SQIVND (reference sequence). The V gene lost 9 bases and the J gene lost 0 bases, with 15 bases spanning the gap. CDR3 DNA: TGTGCCAGCGGGGAGAGGTTCAGCTCCTACAATGAGCAGTTCTTC. Its translation: CASGERFSSYNEQFF.

About this clone itself: The same CDR3 also results from other DNA sequences found in this sample. CDR3 DNA sequence: TGTGCCAGCAGCGGACAGGGACTGGCGGGAGGGATAGTCAAAAACATTCAGTACTTC. It codes for CASSGQGLAGGIVKNIQYF. This chain links TRBV21-1 with TRBJ2-4; the tabulated D call, TRBD2, remains unverified against the DNA. TRBV21-1 is noted as a pseudogene. This CDR3 region has 19 residues.

This chain links TRBV6-5 with TRBJ1-1; D gene uncertain. This CDR3 has 15 residues. Trimming took off 6 bases at V and 7 bases at J, with 21 bases between the two ends. Germline V gene sequence: CDR1 MNHEY, CDR2 SVGAGI. The CDR3 protein is CASSPTPAGGGEAFF. The CDR3 DNA is TGTGCCAGCAGCCCTACCCCCGCAGGTGGTGGTGAAGCTTTCTTT.

J is TRBJ2-2 and V is TRBV19; D uncertain. Germline V gene lookup returns CDR1 LNHDA and CDR2 SQIVND (reference sequence). V was cut by 6 bases and J by 0 bases, with 11 bases left in between. The CDR3 consists of 15 residues. CDR3 nucleotide sequence: TGTGCCAGTAGCTCAGGTTCTCCGAACACCGGGGAGCTGTTTTTT. This translates into CASSSGSPNTGELFF.

The chain links TRBV13 to TRBJ1-3; D is unresolved. Germline V gives CDR1 PRHDT, CDR2 FYEKMQ (reference sequence). This CDR3 region has 14 residues. V lost 5 bases to trimming and J lost 0 bases, with 8 bases between them. CDR3: CASSQLSSGNTIYF. In DNA, the CDR3 is TGTGCCAGCAGCCAACTGTCCTCTGGAAACACCATATATTTT.

This clone appeared a single time. In nucleotides, the CDR3 is TGTGCAAGTCGCAGTAACAGGGGGCCATCTGGCTACACCTTC. Translation: CASRSNRGPSGYTF. The V call is TRBV12-2, the J call TRBJ1-2; TRBD1 is the table's D call, not checked against the DNA. TRBV12-2 corresponds to a pseudogene. This CDR3 spans 14 amino acids.

The rearrangement links TRBV19 to TRBJ1-2; D is uncertain. CDR1 and CDR2 (germline): LNHDA, SQIVND (reference sequence). V lost 6 bases, J lost 5 bases, and 19 bases lay in between. The length of the CDR3 is 15 residues. The CDR3 region is CASREQRHGVYGYTF. The CDR3 region has the DNA TGTGCCAGTAGGGAGCAGCGGCACGGCGTGTATGGCTACACCTTC. Based on the CDR3 plus reference TRBV19 and TRBJ1-2, the full variable domain is DGGITQSPKYLFRKEGQNVTLSCEQNLNHDAMYWYRQDPGQGLRLIYYSQIVNDFQKGDIAEGYSVSREKKESFPLTVTSAQKNPTAFYLCASREQRHGVYGYTFGSGTRLTVV.

The V gene is TRBV10-3, the J gene TRBJ2-2, with 8 bases matching TRBD1. Germline V gives CDR1 ENHRY, CDR2 SYGVKD. With V trimmed by 8 bases and J by 2 bases, 7 bases remained unmatched. This CDR3 is 15 amino acids long. In DNA form, the CDR3 reads TGTGCCATCGGGTCGACAGGGGACAACACCGGGGAGCTGTTTTTT. Translation: CAIGSTGDNTGELFF.

The CDR3 reads CAIGGLYNEQFF. CDR3 sequence (DNA): TGTGCCATCGGCGGGCTCTACAATGAGCAGTTCTTC. The rearrangement joins TRBV10-3 to TRBJ2-1; D possibly corresponds to TRBD2 (5 bases). The V end was cut by 8 bases, the J end by 3 bases, with 8 bases between. The CDR3 has 12 residues. Germline CDR1 ENHRY, CDR2 SYGVKD.

The table lists this clone with a count of one. The rearrangement uses TRBV5-6 and TRBJ2-5; possibly TRBD1 for D (5 bases). Per germline, CDR1 SGHDT and CDR2 YYEEEE. This CDR3 spans 15 amino acids. V was clipped by 2 bases and J by 0 bases, with 11 bases between them. The CDR3, as DNA: TGTGCCAGCAGCTTTGCACAGGCACACCAAGAGACCCAGTACTTC. It translates to CASSFAQAHQETQYF.

The rearrangement links TRBV6-6 to TRBJ2-3; D gene uncertain. The ends were cut back, 9 bases at V and 3 bases at J, with 7 bases in the middle. Germline CDR1 MNHNY, CDR2 SVGAGI (reference sequence). The CDR3 runs to 11 residues. In DNA, the CDR3 is TGTGCCAGTGTTAGAACAGATACGCAGTATTTT. This sequence encodes CASVRTDTQYF.

This chain uses TRBV7-8 with TRBJ2-3; TRBD2 matches 7 bases. Trimming removed 7 bases from V and 4 bases from J; junction bases left unmatched: 11. Germline CDR1 SGHVS, CDR2 FQNEAQ. The CDR3 has 15 residues. Here the CDR3 reads CASTPPWEGADTQYF. In DNA, the CDR3 is TGTGCCAGCACCCCCCCCTGGGAGGGTGCAGATACGCAGTATTTT.

J is TRBJ1-5 and V is TRBV28; D uncertain. Looked up from germline, CDR1 is MDHEN and CDR2 is SYDVKM. The V end lost 6 bases, the J end lost 9 bases, and 9 bases lay between the germline ends. The CDR3 has 11 residues. CDR3 DNA sequence: TGTGCCAGCAGCACCCGGGGGCCCCAGCATTTT. Translating gives CASSTRGPQHF.

This rearrangement joins TRBV10-3 to TRBJ1-2; 7 bases are shared with TRBD1. Germline V gene lookup returns CDR1 ENHRY and CDR2 SYGVKD. Trimming cost V 9 bases and J 8 bases; bases outside gene matches: 15. The CDR3 has 14 amino acids. CDR3 in DNA: TGTGCCATTGGGCAGGGACAGAAAAAAGGGGGCTACACCTTC. It is translated as CAIGQGQKKGGYTF.

This sequence joins TRBV10-3 and TRBJ1-2; TRBD1 matches 8 bases. There are 15 residues in the CDR3. J lost 5 bases, V lost 4 bases, and 9 bases had no gene match. Germline CDR1 reads ENHRY; CDR2 reads SYGVKD. The CDR3 nucleotides are TGTGCCATCAGTGGAGGGACAGGTCTGGGATATGGCTACACCTTC. Its protein is CAISGGTGLGYGYTF.

This chain joins TRBV28 and TRBJ2-7, with D possibly matching TRBD1 (6 bases). The ends were cut back, 6 bases at V and 2 bases at J, with 14 bases in the middle. The germline CDR1 and CDR2 sequences are MDHEN and SYDVKM. The CDR3 loop spans 14 amino acids. Here the CDR3 reads CASRKRQATYEQYF. The CDR3 DNA reads as TGTGCCAGCAGAAAACGACAGGCCACCTACGAGCAGTACTTC.

CDR3 nucleotide sequence: TGCGCCAGCTGGGGTCGGGGAGAGGAGACCCAGTACTTC. Protein: CASWGRGEETQYF. This chain joins TRBV5-1 and TRBJ2-5, with TRBD2 as a possible D gene (5 bases). The ends were cut back, 7 bases at V and 5 bases at J, with 15 bases in the middle. In germline, CDR1 is SGHRS, CDR2 YFSETQ. The CDR3 loop spans 13 amino acids.

This sequence joins TRBV9 and TRBJ2-5; possibly TRBD2 for D (5 bases). This CDR3 is 16 amino acids long. Trimming cost V 0 bases and J 5 bases, with 17 bases left between them. CDR1 and CDR2 (germline): SGDLS, YYNGEE. CDR3 nucleotide sequence: TGTGCCAGCAGCGTAGAACTTGCCGGGGTAGGGGAGACCCAGTACTTC. Translated: CASSVELAGVGETQYF.

The chain combines TRBV27 with TRBJ2-5; D not certain. CDR3 length: 13 residues. Germline CDR1 is MNHEY and CDR2 is SMNVEV (reference sequence). Trimming left V 5 bases short and J 3 bases short, with 10 bases between. This chain's CDR3 is CASSLRSEETQYF. CDR3 bases: TGTGCCAGCAGTCTCAGGTCTGAAGAGACCCAGTACTTC.

This clone appeared once. The chain combines TRBV29-1 with TRBJ2-1; 11 bases map to TRBD2. Germline-derived CDR1 and CDR2 are SQVTM and ANQGSEA. With 0 bases clipped from V and 7 bases from J, the junction kept 11 bases outside the gene matches. The CDR3 is made up of 17 amino acids. The CDR3, as DNA: TGCAGCGTTGAAGAAGTCTATCTAGCGGGAGGTATTAATGAGCAGTTCTTC. It codes for CSVEEVYLAGGINEQFF.

V and J are TRBV4-1 and TRBJ2-4; D perhaps matches TRBD1 (7 bases). The germline V gene encodes CDR1 MGHRA and CDR2 YSYEKL. The CDR3 runs 15 residues. Deletions cut 2 bases from V and 12 bases from J, with 20 bases between. The CDR3 spells CASSQQIQGGTDQYF. DNA for the CDR3: TGCGCCAGCAGCCAACAAATCCAGGGGGGAACGGATCAGTACTTC.

This clone was detected once. The rearrangement links TRBV13 to TRBJ2-1; 15 nucleotides align to TRBD2. V was pared by 1 base and J by 12 bases, with 4 bases of the junction left unmatched. Per the germline V gene, CDR1 is PRHDT and CDR2 is FYEKMQ (reference sequence). This CDR3 is built from 15 residues. The CDR3: CASSLAGLAGGGQFF. The CDR3 nucleotides read TGTGCCAGCAGCTTAGCGGGACTAGCGGGAGGAGGGCAGTTCTTC. The whole variable domain, remainder taken from reference TRBV13 and TRBJ2-1, is AAGVIQSPRHLIKEKRETATLKCYPIPRHDTVYWYQQGPGQDPQFLISFYEKMQSDKGSIPDRFSAQQFSDYHSELNMSSLELGDSALYFCASSLAGLAGGGQFFGPGTRLTVL.

The chain combines TRBV28 with TRBJ2-7; tentative D call: TRBD2 (5 bases). The CDR3 extends over 13 amino acids. Germline V gene lookup returns CDR1 MDHEN and CDR2 SYDVKM. The germline V and J ends were trimmed by 4 bases and 4 bases, with 11 bases remaining between them. CDR3 nucleotides: TGTGCCAGCAGTTGGCAGGCGGGTTACGAGCAGTACTTC. It specifies CASSWQAGYEQYF.

As DNA, the CDR3 is TGTGCCAGCAGCCAATTCCGGGACAGGAACACTGAAGCTTTCTTT. Its translation: CASSQFRDRNTEAFF. This sequence joins TRBV14 and TRBJ1-1; 7 bases fit TRBD1. CDR3 length: 15 residues. Looked up from germline, CDR1 is SGHDN and CDR2 is FVKESK. J was trimmed by 1 base and V by 2 bases; bases with no gene match: 4. Based on the CDR3 plus reference TRBV14 and TRBJ1-1, the full variable domain is EAGVTQFPSHSVIEKGQTVTLRCDPISGHDNLYWYRRVMGKEIKFLLHFVKESKQDESGMPNNRFLAERTGGTYSTLKVQPAELEDSGVYFCASSQFRDRNTEAFFGQGTRLTVV.

The V gene is TRBV10-1, the J gene TRBJ2-5; a possible D gene is TRBD1 (5 bases). The CDR3 loop spans 13 amino acids. Looked up from germline, CDR1 is WNHNN and CDR2 is SYGVQD (reference sequence). V was cut by 0 bases and J by 4 bases, with 6 bases left in between. The CDR3 loop reads CASSESGAETQYF. Here the CDR3 DNA reads TGCGCCAGCAGTGAGTCAGGGGCAGAGACCCAGTACTTC.

The chain carries TRBV4-3 and TRBJ1-1, with D possibly being TRBD1 (6 bases). The germline gives CDR1 LGHNA, CDR2 YSLEER. Trimming stripped 6 bases from V and 4 bases from J, with 24 bases between. The CDR3 consists of 17 residues. The CDR3 protein is CASRMGAGRSFSTEAFF. The DNA of the CDR3 is TGCGCCAGCAGAATGGGGGCAGGGCGTTCGTTCAGCACTGAAGCTTTCTTT.